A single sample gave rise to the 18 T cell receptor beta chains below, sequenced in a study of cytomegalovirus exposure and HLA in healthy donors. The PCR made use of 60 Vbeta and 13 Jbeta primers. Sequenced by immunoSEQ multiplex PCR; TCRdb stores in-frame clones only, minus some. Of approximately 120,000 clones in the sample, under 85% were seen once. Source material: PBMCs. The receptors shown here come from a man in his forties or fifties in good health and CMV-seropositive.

This CDR3 is CASSFSGGNSPLHF. The CDR3 DNA reads as TGTGCCAGCAGCTTCTCAGGGGGCAATTCACCCCTCCACTTT. The genes are TRBV5-4 and TRBJ1-6, with TRBD1 matching 8 bases. CDR3 length: 14 residues. Germline V gives CDR1 SGHNT, CDR2 YYREEE (reference sequence). V dropped 2 bases and J dropped 7; count of bases not matched to a gene: 2.

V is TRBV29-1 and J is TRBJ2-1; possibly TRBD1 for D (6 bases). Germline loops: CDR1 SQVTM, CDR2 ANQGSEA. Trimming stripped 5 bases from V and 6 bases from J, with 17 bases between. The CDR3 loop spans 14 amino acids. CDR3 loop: CSVSPEGRGNEQFF. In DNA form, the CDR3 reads TGCAGCGTTTCCCCCGAGGGCAGGGGCAATGAGCAGTTCTTC.

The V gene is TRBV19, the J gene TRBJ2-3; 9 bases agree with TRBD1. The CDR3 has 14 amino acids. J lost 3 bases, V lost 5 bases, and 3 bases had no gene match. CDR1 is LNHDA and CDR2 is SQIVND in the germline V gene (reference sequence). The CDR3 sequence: CASSEQGATDTQYF. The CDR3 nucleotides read TGTGCCAGTAGTGAACAGGGGGCAACAGATACGCAGTATTTT.

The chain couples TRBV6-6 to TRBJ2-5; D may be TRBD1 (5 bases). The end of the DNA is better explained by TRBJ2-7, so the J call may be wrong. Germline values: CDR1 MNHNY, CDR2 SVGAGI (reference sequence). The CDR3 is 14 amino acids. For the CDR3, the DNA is TGTGCCAGCAGTTACAAGCAGGGCTCCTACGAGCAGTACTTC. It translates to CASSYKQGSYEQYF.

The CDR3: CASSPAERTVNSPLHF. Written as DNA, the CDR3 is TGTGCCAGCTCACCCGCTGAAAGGACAGTTAATTCACCCCTCCACTTT. The V gene is TRBV18, the J gene TRBJ1-6, with D perhaps TRBD1 (6 bases). Trimming shortened V by 3 bases and J by 6 bases, and 15 bases separated the two germline ends. The germline V gene encodes CDR1 KGHSH and CDR2 LQKENI. The CDR3 is 16 residues long.

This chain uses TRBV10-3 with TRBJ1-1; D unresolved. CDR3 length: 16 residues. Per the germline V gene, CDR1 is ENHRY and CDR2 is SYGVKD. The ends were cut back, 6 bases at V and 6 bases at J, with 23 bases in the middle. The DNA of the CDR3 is TGTGCCATCAGCGGCCGTTATACCGGGAGCTCCGCTGAAGCTTTCTTT. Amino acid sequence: CAISGRYTGSSAEAFF.

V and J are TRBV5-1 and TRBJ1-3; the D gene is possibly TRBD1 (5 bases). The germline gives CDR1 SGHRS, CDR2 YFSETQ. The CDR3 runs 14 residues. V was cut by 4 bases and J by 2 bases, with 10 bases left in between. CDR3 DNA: TGCGCCAGCAGCCCGGACATCGCTGGAAACACCATATATTTT. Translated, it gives CASSPDIAGNTIYF.

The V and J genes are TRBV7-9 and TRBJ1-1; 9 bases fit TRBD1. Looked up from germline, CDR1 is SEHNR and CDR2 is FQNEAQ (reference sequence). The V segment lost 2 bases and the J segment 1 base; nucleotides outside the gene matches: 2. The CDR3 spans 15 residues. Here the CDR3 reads CASSLSGQGNTEAFF. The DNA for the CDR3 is TGTGCCAGCAGCTTATCGGGACAGGGGAACACTGAAGCTTTCTTT.

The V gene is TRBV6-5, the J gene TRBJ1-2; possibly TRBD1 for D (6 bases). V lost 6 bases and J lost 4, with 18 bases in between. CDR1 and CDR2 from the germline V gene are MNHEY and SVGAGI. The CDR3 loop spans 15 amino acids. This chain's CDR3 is CASSRDNSRGYGYTF. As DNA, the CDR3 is TGTGCCAGCAGCAGGGACAACTCCAGAGGCTATGGCTACACCTTC.

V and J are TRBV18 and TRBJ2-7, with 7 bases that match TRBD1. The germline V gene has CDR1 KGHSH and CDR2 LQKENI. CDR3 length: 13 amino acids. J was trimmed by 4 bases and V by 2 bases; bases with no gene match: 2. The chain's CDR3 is CASSPRDSYEQYF. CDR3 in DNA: TGTGCCAGCTCACCAAGGGACAGTTACGAGCAGTACTTC.

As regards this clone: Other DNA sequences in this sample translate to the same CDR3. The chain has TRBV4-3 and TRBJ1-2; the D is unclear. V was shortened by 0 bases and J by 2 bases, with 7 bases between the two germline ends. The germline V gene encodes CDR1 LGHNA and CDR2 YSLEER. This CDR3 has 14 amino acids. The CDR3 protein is CASSQDYRNYGYTF. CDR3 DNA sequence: TGCGCCAGCAGCCAAGATTACAGAAACTATGGCTACACCTTC.

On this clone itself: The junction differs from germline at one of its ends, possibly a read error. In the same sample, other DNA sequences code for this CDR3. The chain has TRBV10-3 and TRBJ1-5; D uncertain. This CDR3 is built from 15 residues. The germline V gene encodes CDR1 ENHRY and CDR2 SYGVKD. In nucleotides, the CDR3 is TGTGCCTCCGAGGAGACGGGGAACCCGAATCAGCCCCAGCACTTT. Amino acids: CASEETGNPNQPQHF.

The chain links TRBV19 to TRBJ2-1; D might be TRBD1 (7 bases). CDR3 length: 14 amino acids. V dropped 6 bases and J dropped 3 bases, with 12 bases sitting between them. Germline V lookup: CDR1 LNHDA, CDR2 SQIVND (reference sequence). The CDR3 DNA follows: TGTGCCAGTAGCCAGGGGGGTGACTACAATGAGCAGTTCTTC. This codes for CASSQGGDYNEQFF.

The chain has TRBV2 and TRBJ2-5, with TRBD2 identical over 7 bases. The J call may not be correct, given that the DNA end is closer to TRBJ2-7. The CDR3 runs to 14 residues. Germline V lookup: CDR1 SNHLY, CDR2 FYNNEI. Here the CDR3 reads CASMQLGEGYEQYF. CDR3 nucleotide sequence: TGTGCCAGCATGCAACTCGGGGAGGGCTACGAGCAGTACTTC.

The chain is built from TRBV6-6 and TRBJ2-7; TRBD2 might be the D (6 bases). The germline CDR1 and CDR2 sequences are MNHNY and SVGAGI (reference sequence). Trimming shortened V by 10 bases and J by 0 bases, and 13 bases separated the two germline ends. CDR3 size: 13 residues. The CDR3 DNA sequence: TGTGCCATCGGGACTTCAAGCTCCTACGAGCAGTACTTC. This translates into CAIGTSSSYEQYF.

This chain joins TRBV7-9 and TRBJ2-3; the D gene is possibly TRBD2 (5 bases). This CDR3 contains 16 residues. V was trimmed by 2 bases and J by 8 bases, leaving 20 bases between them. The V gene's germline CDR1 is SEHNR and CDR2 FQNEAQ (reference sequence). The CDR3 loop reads CASSLSGLRHAGTQYF. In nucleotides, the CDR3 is TGTGCCAGCAGCTTATCGGGGTTGAGACACGCAGGTACGCAGTATTTT.

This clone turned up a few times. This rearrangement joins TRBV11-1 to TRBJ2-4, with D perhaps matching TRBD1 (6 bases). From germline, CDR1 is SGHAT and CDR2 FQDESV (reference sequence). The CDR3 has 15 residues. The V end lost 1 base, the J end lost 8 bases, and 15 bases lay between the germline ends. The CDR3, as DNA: TGTGCCAGCAGCTTAGGGTCAGGGGCGGTATACATTCAGTACTTC. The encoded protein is CASSLGSGAVYIQYF. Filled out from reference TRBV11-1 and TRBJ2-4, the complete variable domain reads EAEVAQSPRYKITEKSQAVAFWCDPISGHATLYWYRQILGQGPELLVQFQDESVVDDSQLPKDRFSAERLKGVDSTLKIQPAELGDSAMYLCASSLGSGAVYIQYFGAGTRLSVL.

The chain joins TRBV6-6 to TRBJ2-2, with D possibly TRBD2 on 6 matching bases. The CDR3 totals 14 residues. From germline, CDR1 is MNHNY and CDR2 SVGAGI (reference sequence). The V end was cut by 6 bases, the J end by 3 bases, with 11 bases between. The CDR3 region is CASRVGLYTGELFF. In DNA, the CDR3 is TGTGCCAGCAGGGTGGGACTTTACACCGGGGAGCTGTTTTTT.